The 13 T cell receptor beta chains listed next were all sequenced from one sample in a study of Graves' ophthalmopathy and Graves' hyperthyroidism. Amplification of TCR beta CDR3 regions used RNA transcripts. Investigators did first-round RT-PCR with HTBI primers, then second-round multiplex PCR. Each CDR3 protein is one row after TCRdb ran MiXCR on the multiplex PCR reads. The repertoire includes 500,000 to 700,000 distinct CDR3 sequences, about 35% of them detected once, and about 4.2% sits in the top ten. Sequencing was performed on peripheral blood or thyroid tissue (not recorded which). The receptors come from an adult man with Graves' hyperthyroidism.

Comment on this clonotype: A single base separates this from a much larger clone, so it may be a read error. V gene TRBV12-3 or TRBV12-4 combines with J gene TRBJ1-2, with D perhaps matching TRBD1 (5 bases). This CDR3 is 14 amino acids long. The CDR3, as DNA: TGTGCCAGCAGTTTACAGGGTTCTAACTATGGCCACACCTTC. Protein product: CASSLQGSNYGHTF.

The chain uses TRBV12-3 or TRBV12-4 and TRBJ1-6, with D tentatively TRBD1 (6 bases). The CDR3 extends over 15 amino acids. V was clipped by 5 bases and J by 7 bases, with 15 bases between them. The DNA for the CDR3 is TGTGCCAGCAGTCCCCACGGGACAAGCAATTCACCCCTCCACTTT. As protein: CASSPHGTSNSPLHF.

CDR3 in DNA: TGCAGCGTTGTGCCTAGCGGGCGTTACAATGAGCAGTTCTTC. It codes for CSVVPSGRYNEQFF. This rearrangement joins TRBV29-1 to TRBJ2-1; 8 bases map to TRBD2. This CDR3 has 14 residues. Germline values: CDR1 SQVTM, CDR2 ANQGSEA. Germline trimming cut 4 bases from V and 4 bases from J; bases unmatched to any gene: 6.

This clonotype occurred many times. DNA of the CDR3: TGCAGTGCTACAGCTACCCAGGGTCAGCCCCAGCATTTT. It translates to CSATATQGQPQHF. V is TRBV20-1 and J is TRBJ1-5; TRBD1 is a possible D gene (5 bases). The V gene lost 4 bases and the J gene lost 6 bases, with 13 bases spanning the gap. The germline V gene has CDR1 DFQATT and CDR2 SNEGSKA (reference sequence). The CDR3 runs to 13 residues.

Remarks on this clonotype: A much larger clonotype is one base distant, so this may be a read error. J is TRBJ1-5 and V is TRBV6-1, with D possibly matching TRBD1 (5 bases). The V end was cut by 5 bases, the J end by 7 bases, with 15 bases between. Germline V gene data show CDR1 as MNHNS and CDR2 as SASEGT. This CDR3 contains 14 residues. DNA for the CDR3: TGTGCCAGCAGTTTACAGGAGGTGCGCCAGCCCCAGCATTTT. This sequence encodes CASSLQEVRQPQHF.

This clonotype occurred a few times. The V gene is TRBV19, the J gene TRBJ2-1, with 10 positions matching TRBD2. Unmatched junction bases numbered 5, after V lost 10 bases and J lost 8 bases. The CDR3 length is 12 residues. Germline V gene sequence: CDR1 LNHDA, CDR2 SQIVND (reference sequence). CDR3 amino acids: CATGTSVHEQFF. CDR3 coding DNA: TGTGCCACCGGGACTAGCGTGCATGAGCAGTTCTTC.

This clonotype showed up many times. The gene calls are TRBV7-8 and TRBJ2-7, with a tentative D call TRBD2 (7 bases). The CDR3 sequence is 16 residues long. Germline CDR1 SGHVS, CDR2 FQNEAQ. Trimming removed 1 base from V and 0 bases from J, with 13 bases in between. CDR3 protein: CASSLGGGSSSYEQYF. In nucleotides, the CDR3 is TGTGCCAGCAGCTTAGGCGGGGGCTCCTCCTCCTACGAGCAGTACTTC.

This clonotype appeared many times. In nucleotides, the CDR3 is TGTGCCAGCAGCGTAGCAGGGACAGGGGGTGGCTACACCTTC. This translates into CASSVAGTGGGYTF. V usage is TRBV9 and J usage is TRBJ1-2; 11 bases are shared with TRBD1. V shed 0 bases and J 7 bases; nucleotides not matched to a gene: 2. The CDR3 is 14 amino acids. The germline V gene has CDR1 SGDLS and CDR2 YYNGEE.

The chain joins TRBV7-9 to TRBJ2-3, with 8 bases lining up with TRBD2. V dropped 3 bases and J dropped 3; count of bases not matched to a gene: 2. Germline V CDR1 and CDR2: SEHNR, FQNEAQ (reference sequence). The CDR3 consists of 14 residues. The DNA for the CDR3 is TGTGCCAGCAGCTTCGGGGGGGCAACAGATACGCAGTATTTT. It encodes CASSFGGATDTQYF.

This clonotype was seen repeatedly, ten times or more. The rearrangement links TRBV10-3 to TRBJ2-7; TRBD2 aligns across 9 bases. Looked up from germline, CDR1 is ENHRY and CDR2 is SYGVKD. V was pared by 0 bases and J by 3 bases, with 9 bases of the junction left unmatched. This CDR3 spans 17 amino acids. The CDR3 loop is CAISESTASGIDYEQYF. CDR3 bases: TGTGCCATCAGTGAGTCGACTGCTAGCGGGATCGACTACGAGCAGTACTTC.

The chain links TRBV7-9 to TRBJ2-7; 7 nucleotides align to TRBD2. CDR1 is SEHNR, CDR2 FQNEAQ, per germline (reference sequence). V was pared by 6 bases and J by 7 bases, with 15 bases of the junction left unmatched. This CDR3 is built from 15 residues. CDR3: CASRRTELANNEQYF. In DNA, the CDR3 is TGTGCCAGCAGACGAACCGAACTAGCGAACAATGAGCAGTACTTC.

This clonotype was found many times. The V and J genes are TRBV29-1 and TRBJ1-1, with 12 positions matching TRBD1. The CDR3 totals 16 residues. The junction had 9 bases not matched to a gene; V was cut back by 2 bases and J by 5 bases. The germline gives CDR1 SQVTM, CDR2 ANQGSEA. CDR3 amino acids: CSVEPGTGGRGTEAFF. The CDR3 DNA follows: TGCAGCGTTGAACCCGGGACAGGGGGCCGGGGAACTGAAGCTTTCTTT.

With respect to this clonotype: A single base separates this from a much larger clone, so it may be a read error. The CDR3 nucleotides are TGTGCCAGCACCTCGGGACAGAATAGCAATCAGCCCCAGCATTTT. It translates to CASTSGQNSNQPQHF. The rearrangement links TRBV12-3 or TRBV12-4 to TRBJ1-5, with TRBD1 matching over 7 bases. This CDR3 contains 15 residues. The V segment lost 7 bases and the J segment 0 bases; nucleotides outside the gene matches: 6.